This T cell receptor beta chain comes out of a study of T cells in Graves' hyperthyroidism and ophthalmopathy. Notes on the study in general: Most expanded thyroid clonotypes above 0.001 recurred in blood. Ophthalmopathy was predicted by the model a median of around 5.9 months ahead of onset.

Stability of Graves' hyperthyroidism was defined as absent ophthalmopathy progression within 18 months. Patients were excluded because of uncontrolled infection, other autoimmune disease, pregnancy or lactation. Concerning this clonotype: Its antigen is not identified.

The CDR3 runs 16 residues. Losses at the gene ends were 0 bases for V and 2 bases for J; bases not matched to a gene: 3. Germline lookup yields CDR1 KGHDR and CDR2 SFDVKD. Template material for amplifying TCR beta CDR3 regions consisted of RNA transcripts. Using the HTBI primer set, a first-round RT-PCR was run on the TCR CDR3. Each CDR3 protein is one row after TCRdb ran MiXCR on the multiplex PCR reads. Here the sample spans around 760,000 distinct CDR3 sequences, roughly a third being singletons. The clonotype originates from a woman aged 40 to 49 with Graves' hyperthyroidism. The gene calls are TRBV24-1 and TRBJ2-3, with 8 bases that match TRBD1. The specimen was blood. CDR3 in DNA: TGTGCCACCAGTGATTTGCAGGGGGCGAACACAGATACGCAGTATTTT. Amino acids: CATSDLQGANTDTQYF.